The entry below describes one T cell receptor (beta chain). The data were produced by immunoSEQ multiplex PCR, yet TCRdb's version contains in-frame clones alone and is incomplete. Counted here are 800,000 or so clones, around 96% occurring once; the ten biggest clones make up about 0.21%. This sample is drawn from a study of shared clonotypes between healthy human individuals. Only CD45RO-negative cells positively selected for CCR7 counted as naive CD8 cells, so terminally differentiated effector memory CD45RA+ cells were excluded. Nashville, Tennessee was home to all donors, who were Caucasian adults. This receptor was identified in a man aged 25 to 45 in good health. The specimen was naive CD8+ T cells sorted from blood.

The CDR3 protein is CASSLGFYEQYF. CDR3 bases: TGTGCCAGCAGCCTCGGGTTTTACGAGCAGTACTTC. The chain recombines TRBV7-2 with TRBJ2-7; D is ambiguous. Germline V gives CDR1 SGHTA, CDR2 FQGNSA. V was pared by 5 bases and J by 4 bases, with 9 bases between. This CDR3 has 12 residues. The full variable domain, completed using reference TRBV7-2 and TRBJ2-7, is GAGVSQSPSNKVTEKGKDVELRCDPISGHTALYWYRQSLGQGLEFLIYFQGNSAPDKSGLPSDRFSAERTGGSVSTLTIQRTQQEDSAVYLCASSLGFYEQYFGPGTRLTVT.